These 2 T cell receptor beta chains originate from one sample sequenced in a study of T-cell memory formation after mild COVID-19. MiXCR was run by TCRdb on the 5' RACE reads, yielding one entry per CDR3 protein. The sample yields 500,000 to 550,000 distinct CDR3 sequences, roughly 20% seen once. The sample comprised PBMCs or a T cell subset sorted from them (not recorded which). Source of these receptors: an adult woman who had mild COVID-19 (a few samples of this study predate the infection). Cell type and time point are not known.

This clonotype was found many times. The J gene is TRBJ2-3, the V gene TRBV7-3; no definite D call. The CDR3 covers 13 residues. Germline values: CDR1 SGHTA, CDR2 FQGTGA. V was clipped by 1 base and J by 6 bases, with 8 bases between them. The CDR3 sequence: CASSLIRRDTQYF. CDR3 coding DNA: TGTGCCAGCAGCTTAATCCGCCGGGATACGCAGTATTTT.

This chain links TRBV7-2 with TRBJ1-2; TRBD1 matches at 8 bases. Unmatched junction bases numbered 9, after V lost 3 bases and J lost 6 bases. Germline loops: CDR1 SGHTA, CDR2 FQGNSA. CDR3 length: 15 residues. Here the CDR3 reads CASSFTTGVWDGYTF. CDR3 nucleotides: TGTGCCAGCAGCTTTACGACAGGGGTTTGGGATGGCTACACCTTC.